This T cell receptor (beta chain) was obtained from a study of naive and memory T cell subsets. Study-wide findings and caveats: Possibly reflecting memory cells re-expressing CD45RA, a few larger clonotypes occurred in naive repertoires, especially CD8. There was no ground truth to check naive and memory subset results.

After the first PCR, alpha and beta chain libraries were processed separately. The beta constant-region primer was an equimolar mix of two oligonucleotides covering TRBC1 and TRBC2. The ligated cDNA underwent four PCR rounds using SP2 and nested alpha and beta constant-region primers. TCRdb called the UMI-ligation and nested PCR reads again in MiXCR, with one record for every CDR3 protein. In the table there are over 110,000 distinct CDR3 sequences, roughly a fifth of which are singletons. The CDR3 has 15 amino acids. V was pared by 2 bases and J by 8 bases, with 15 bases between. As to this clonotype: Its specificity is not known.

The receptor was isolated from a human donor in good health. The chain combines TRBV12-3 or TRBV12-4 with TRBJ1-4; TRBD1 might be the D (5 bases). The specimen was naive CD8+ T cells from blood. The CDR3 sequence: CASSLQRGSWEKLFF. CDR3 sequence (DNA): TGTGCCAGCAGTTTACAAAGGGGCTCGTGGGAAAAACTGTTTTTT.